This T cell receptor beta chain was retrieved from a study of T-cell memory formation after mild COVID-19. Findings of the study overall: Day 15 to 85 contracting clones showed balanced CD4/CD8; later expanders leaned CD4+.

This clonotype was counted only a few times. Its antigen is unidentified. TCRdb passed the 5' RACE reads through MiXCR, listing each CDR3 protein once. The repertoire holds roughly 450,000 distinct CDR3 sequences, with around 17% as singletons. What was sequenced was PBMCs or a T cell subset sorted from them (not recorded which). This receptor was obtained from a man aged 18 to 35 who had mild COVID-19 (a few samples of this study predate the infection). Cell type and time point are not known.

The CDR3 region has the DNA TGTGCCAGCAGCCTGGACAGCCTTCCTTATGGCTACACCTTC. Translated: CASSLDSLPYGYTF. The chain combines TRBV7-9 with TRBJ1-2; TRBD1 is a possible D gene (6 bases). Trimming stripped 5 bases from V and 5 bases from J, with 15 bases between. The CDR3 is 14 amino acids. CDR1 and CDR2 (germline): SEHNR, FQNEAQ (reference sequence).